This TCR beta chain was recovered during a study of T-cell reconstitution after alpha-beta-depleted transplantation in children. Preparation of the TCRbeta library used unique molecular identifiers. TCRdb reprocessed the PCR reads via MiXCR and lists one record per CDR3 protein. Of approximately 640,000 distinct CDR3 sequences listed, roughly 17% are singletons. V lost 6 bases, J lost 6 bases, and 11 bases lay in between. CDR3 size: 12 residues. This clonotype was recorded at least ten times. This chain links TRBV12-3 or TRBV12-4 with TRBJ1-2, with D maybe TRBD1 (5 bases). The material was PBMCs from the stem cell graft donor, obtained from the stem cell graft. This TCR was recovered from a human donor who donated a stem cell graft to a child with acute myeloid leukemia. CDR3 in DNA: TGTGCCAGCAGGCTCAGGGTAAATGGCTACACCTTC. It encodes CASRLRVNGYTF.